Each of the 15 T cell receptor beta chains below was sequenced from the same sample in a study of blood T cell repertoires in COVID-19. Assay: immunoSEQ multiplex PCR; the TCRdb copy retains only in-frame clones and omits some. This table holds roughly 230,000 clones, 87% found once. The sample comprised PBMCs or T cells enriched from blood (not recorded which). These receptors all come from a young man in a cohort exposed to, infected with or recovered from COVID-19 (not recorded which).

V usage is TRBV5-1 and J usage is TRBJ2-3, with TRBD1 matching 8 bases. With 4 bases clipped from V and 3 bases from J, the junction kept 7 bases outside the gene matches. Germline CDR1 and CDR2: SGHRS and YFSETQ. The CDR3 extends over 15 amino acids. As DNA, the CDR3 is TGCGCCAGCAGCCCTCGACAGGGGTCGACAGATACGCAGTATTTT. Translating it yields CASSPRQGSTDTQYF.

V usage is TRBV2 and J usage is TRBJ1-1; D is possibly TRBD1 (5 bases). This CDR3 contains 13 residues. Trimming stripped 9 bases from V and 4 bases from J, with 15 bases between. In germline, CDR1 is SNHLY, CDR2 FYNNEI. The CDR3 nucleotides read TGTGCCAGTCTTTACAGGCGGGGCACTGAAGCTTTCTTT. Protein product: CASLYRRGTEAFF.

The CDR3 DNA reads as TGTGCCAGCAGCGTGGGCGGGATCCCCTCCTACGAGCAGTACTTC. This sequence encodes CASSVGGIPSYEQYF. This chain connects TRBV9 to TRBJ2-7; tentatively, D is TRBD2 (6 bases). The germline V gene has CDR1 SGDLS and CDR2 YYNGEE. This CDR3 contains 15 residues. V was trimmed by 2 bases and J by 0 bases, leaving 12 bases between them.

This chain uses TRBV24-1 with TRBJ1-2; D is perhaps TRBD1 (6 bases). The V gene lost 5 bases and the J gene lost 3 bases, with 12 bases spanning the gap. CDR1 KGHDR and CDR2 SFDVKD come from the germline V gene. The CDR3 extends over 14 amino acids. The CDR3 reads CATSGRQADYGYTF. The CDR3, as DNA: TGTGCCACCAGTGGGCGACAGGCGGACTATGGCTACACCTTC.

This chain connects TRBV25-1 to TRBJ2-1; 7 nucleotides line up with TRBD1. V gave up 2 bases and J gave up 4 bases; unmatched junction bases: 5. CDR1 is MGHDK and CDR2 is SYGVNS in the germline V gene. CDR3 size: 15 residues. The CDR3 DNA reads TGTGCCAGCAGTGAACAAAGGACAGGTTACAATGAGCAGTTCTTC. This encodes CASSEQRTGYNEQFF.

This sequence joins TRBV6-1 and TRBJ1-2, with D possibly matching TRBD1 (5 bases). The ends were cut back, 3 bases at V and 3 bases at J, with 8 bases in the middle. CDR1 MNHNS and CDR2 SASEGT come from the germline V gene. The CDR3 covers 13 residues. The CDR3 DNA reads TGTGCCAGCAGTGACGACAGCTACTATGGCTACACCTTC. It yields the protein CASSDDSYYGYTF.

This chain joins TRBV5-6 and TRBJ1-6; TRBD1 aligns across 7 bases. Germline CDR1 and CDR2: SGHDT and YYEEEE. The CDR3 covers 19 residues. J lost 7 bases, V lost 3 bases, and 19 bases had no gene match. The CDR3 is CASSSRPLGDSGPNSPLHF. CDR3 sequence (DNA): TGTGCCAGCAGCTCCCGACCTTTAGGGGACAGTGGCCCCAATTCACCCCTCCACTTT.

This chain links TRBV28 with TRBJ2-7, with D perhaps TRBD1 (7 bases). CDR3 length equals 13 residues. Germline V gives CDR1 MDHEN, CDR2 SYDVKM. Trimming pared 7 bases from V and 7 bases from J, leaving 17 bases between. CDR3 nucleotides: TGTGCCAGCACTCCAGGGGGGCGCTGGGAGCAGTACTTC. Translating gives CASTPGGRWEQYF.

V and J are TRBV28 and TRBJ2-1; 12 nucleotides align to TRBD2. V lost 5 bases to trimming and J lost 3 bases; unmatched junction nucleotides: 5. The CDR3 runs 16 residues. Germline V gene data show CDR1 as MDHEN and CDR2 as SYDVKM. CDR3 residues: CASSHQLAGGYNEQFF. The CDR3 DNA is TGTGCCAGCAGTCATCAACTAGCGGGAGGCTACAATGAGCAGTTCTTC.

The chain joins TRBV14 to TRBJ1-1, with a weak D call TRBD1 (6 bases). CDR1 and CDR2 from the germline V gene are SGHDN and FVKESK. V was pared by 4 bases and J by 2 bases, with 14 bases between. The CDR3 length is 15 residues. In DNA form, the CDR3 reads TGTGCCAGCAGCCTGTGGGGGCGCGGAAACACTGAAGCTTTCTTT. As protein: CASSLWGRGNTEAFF. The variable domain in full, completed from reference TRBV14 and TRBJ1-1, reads EAGVTQFPSHSVIEKGQTVTLRCDPISGHDNLYWYRRVMGKEIKFLLHFVKESKQDESGMPNNRFLAERTGGTYSTLKVQPAELEDSGVYFCASSLWGRGNTEAFFGQGTRLTVV.

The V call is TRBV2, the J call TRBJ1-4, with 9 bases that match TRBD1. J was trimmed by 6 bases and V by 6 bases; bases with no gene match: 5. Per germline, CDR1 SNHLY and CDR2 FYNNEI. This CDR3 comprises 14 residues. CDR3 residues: CASSIGQGYEKLFF. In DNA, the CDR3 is TGTGCCAGCAGCATAGGACAGGGGTATGAAAAACTGTTTTTT.

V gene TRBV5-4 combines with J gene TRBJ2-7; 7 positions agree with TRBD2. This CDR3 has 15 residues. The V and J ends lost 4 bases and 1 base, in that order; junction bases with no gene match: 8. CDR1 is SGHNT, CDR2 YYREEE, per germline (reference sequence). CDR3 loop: CASSERGRGSYEQYF. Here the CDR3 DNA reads TGTGCCAGCAGCGAGCGGGGTAGAGGTTCCTACGAGCAGTACTTC.

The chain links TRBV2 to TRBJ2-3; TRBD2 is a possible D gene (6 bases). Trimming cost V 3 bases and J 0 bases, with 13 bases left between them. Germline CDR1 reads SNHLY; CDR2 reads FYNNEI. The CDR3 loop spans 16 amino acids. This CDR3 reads CASSDIREPSTDTQYF. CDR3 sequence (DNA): TGTGCCAGCAGTGATATTCGGGAGCCTAGCACAGATACGCAGTATTTT.

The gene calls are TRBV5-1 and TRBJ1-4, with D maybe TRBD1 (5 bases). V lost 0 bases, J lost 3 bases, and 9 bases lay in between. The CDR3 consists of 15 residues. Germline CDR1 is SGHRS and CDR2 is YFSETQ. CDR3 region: CASSLGQRSNEKLFF. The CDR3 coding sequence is TGCGCCAGCAGCTTGGGACAGAGATCTAATGAAAAACTGTTTTTT.

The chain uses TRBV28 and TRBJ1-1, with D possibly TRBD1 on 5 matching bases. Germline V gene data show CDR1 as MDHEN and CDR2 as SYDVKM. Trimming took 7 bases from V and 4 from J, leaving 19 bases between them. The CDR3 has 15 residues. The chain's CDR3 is CASNPSGIMATEAFF. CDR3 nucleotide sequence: TGTGCCAGCAACCCCTCAGGGATCATGGCCACTGAAGCTTTCTTT.